One sample yielded the 9 T cell receptor beta chains listed below, sequenced in a study of graft-versus-host responses after intestinal transplantation (dated by TCRdb to the early 2020s). This sample's time point label indicates: cells obtained before transplantation from donor or recipient. In the mixed lymphocyte reactions, approximately 200,000 CFSE-labeled pre-transplant responders were plated with approximately 200,000 irradiated violet-dye-labeled stimulators and cultured for 6 days. Receptor libraries were prepared by the immunoSEQ multiplex PCR assay. TCRdb mirrors the immuneACCESS table, restricted to in-frame sequences. Some clones are absent from its copies; in checked studies, under half trace to an unresolved V gene, and the reason for the others is unknown. The sample includes about 3,900 clones, with around 41% observed a single time. 5.5% to 7% of the sample is held by the ten biggest clonotypes.

This sample comprised alloreactive CD8+ T cells from a mixed lymphocyte reaction culture, obtained before transplantation. In the paper's terms, the cell subset or site label means: CFSE-low proliferating T cells sorted from approximately six-day pre-transplant mixed lymphocyte reaction (GvH or HvG direction). The receptors derive from a human patient who was an organ donor for intestinal transplantation.

This chain links TRBV7-8 with TRBJ1-1; D may be TRBD1 (6 bases). The V and J ends lost 4 bases and 2 bases respectively, with 11 bases between them. CDR3 length: 14 amino acids. Germline assignment: CDR1 SGHVS and CDR2 FQNEAQ. CDR3 bases: TGTGCCAGCAGCTCAAAGACAGGTAACACTGAAGCTTTCTTT. This codes for CASSSKTGNTEAFF.

The chain is built from TRBV7-2 and TRBJ2-1; 12 bases match TRBD2. The CDR3 totals 16 residues. Losses at the gene ends were 5 bases for V and 5 bases for J; bases not matched to a gene: 7. Germline V lookup: CDR1 SGHTA, CDR2 FQGNSA. CDR3 region: CASSPRTSGINNEQFF. CDR3 coding DNA: TGTGCCAGCAGCCCAAGGACTAGCGGGATAAACAATGAGCAGTTCTTC.

In its sample, this clone was seen a few times. The chain employs TRBV19 and TRBJ2-1; TRBD2 matches at 9 bases. Per the germline V gene, CDR1 is LNHDA and CDR2 is SQIVND (reference sequence). V shed 6 bases and J 3 bases; nucleotides not matched to a gene: 6. The CDR3 spans 15 residues. Here the CDR3 reads CASRWAGGDYNEQFF. The CDR3 bases are TGTGCCAGTAGGTGGGCGGGAGGGGACTACAATGAGCAGTTCTTC.

This chain joins TRBV6-6 and TRBJ2-1; no definite D call. Germline loops: CDR1 MNHNY, CDR2 SVGAGI (reference sequence). Deletions cut 4 bases from V and 4 bases from J, with 8 bases between. This CDR3 comprises 13 residues. CDR3 DNA sequence: TGTGCCAGCAGTTTAGCTAGATACAATGAGCAGTTCTTC. As protein: CASSLARYNEQFF.

The V and J genes are TRBV18 and TRBJ2-1; 8 positions match TRBD1. V was clipped by 4 bases and J by 1 base; unmatched bases: 15. The CDR3 consists of 19 residues. The germline V gene has CDR1 KGHSH and CDR2 LQKENI. Here the CDR3 DNA reads TGTGCCAGCTCACTGACAGGGGCATACTTATATGATTCCTACAATGAGCAGTTCTTC. This encodes CASSLTGAYLYDSYNEQFF.

V usage is TRBV27 and J usage is TRBJ1-4; 7 bases agree with TRBD1. Germline trimming cut 0 bases from V and 5 bases from J; bases unmatched to any gene: 12. The germline CDR1 and CDR2 sequences are MNHEY and SMNVEV (reference sequence). This CDR3 comprises 18 residues. The CDR3, as DNA: TGTGCCAGCAGTTTATCGGGACCGCTAGGGGGCAGCAATGAAAAACTGTTTTTT. Encoded protein: CASSLSGPLGGSNEKLFF.

The rearrangement uses TRBV1 and TRBJ2-3; the D call TRBD2 from the table was never checked on the DNA. TRBV1 is labeled a pseudogene. The CDR3 runs to 12 residues. The CDR3, as DNA: TGCACCAGCAGCCATCCCGAGAGGTTTAAGTATTTT. The encoded protein is CTSSHPERFKYF.

This clone was counted a few times. The chain links TRBV11-2 to TRBJ2-3, with 11 bases fitting TRBD2. This CDR3 contains 16 residues. With 1 base clipped from V and 2 bases from J, the junction kept 2 bases outside the gene matches. From germline, CDR1 is SGHAT and CDR2 FQNNGV. The CDR3 loop is CASSLVLAGATDTQYF. CDR3 DNA sequence: TGTGCCAGCAGCTTAGTACTAGCGGGAGCCACAGATACGCAGTATTTT.

This rearrangement joins TRBV7-6 to TRBJ2-7; perhaps TRBD1 as D (6 bases). V lost 5 bases to trimming and J lost 5 bases, with 13 bases between them. The V gene's germline CDR1 is SGHVS and CDR2 FNYEAQ. The CDR3 loop spans 13 amino acids. The CDR3 reads CASSLPGANEQYF. CDR3 nucleotides: TGTGCCAGCAGCCTCCCAGGGGCCAACGAGCAGTACTTC. Supplemented by reference TRBV7-6 and TRBJ2-7, the full variable domain reads GAGVSQSPRYKVTKRGQDVALRCDPISGHVSLYWYRQALGQGPEFLTYFNYEAQQDKSGLPNDRFSAERPEGSISTLTIQRTEQRDSAMYRCASSLPGANEQYFGPGTRLTVT.